Below are 14 T cell receptor beta chains sequenced from a single sample in a study of vaccination and CD4 T cells after COVID-19. The antigens for these receptors are not known. Documented treatment: roughly ten-day PBMC culture with coronavirus spike peptide pools or control peptides (ViraFEST assay). Gathered ahead of the COVID-19 pandemic (2011-2018) were the CD4+ T cells of the unexposed donor. The Oncomine TCR Beta short-read assay sequenced DNA from cultured CD4+ T cells. TCRdb independently ran MiXCR on the PCR reads; one entry per CDR3 protein. This sample yields about 7,200 distinct CDR3 sequences, of which around two fifths are seen a single time; over 35% belongs to the top ten. The sample taken for sequencing was CD4+ T cells from blood, cultured in vitro. These receptors were collected from a human donor in good health.

This chain connects TRBV12-3 or TRBV12-4 to TRBJ1-2; D is unclear. CDR3 length equals 14 residues. With 0 bases removed from V and 7 bases from J, the gap between germline ends came to 12 bases. CDR3 sequence (DNA): TGTGCCAGCAGTTTAGCTCGAAGGGAGAGTGGCTACACCTTC. Protein: CASSLARRESGYTF.

This clonotype was seen more than once but under ten times. The rearrangement links TRBV19 to TRBJ1-5, with D possibly TRBD1 on 6 matching bases. Trimming cost V 5 bases and J 5 bases, with 13 bases left between them. Germline CDR1 LNHDA, CDR2 SQIVND (reference sequence). The CDR3 runs 14 residues. CDR3 DNA: TGTGCCAGTAGTCAGAGGGGGTTGGATCAGCCCCAGCATTTT. Protein product: CASSQRGLDQPQHF.

J is TRBJ1-5 and V is TRBV2; tentative D call: TRBD1 (5 bases). Trimming stripped 6 bases from V and 0 bases from J, with 12 bases between. The germline gives CDR1 SNHLY, CDR2 FYNNEI. The CDR3 contains 15 residues. As DNA, the CDR3 is TGTGCCAGCAGCGGGGACCCCTATAGCAATCAGCCCCAGCATTTT. The encoded protein is CASSGDPYSNQPQHF.

The chain carries TRBV6-1 and TRBJ1-1; D ambiguous. The CDR3 has 17 residues. V gave up 6 bases and J gave up 0 bases, with 20 bases separating them. CDR1 is MNHNS and CDR2 is SASEGT in the germline V gene. For the CDR3, the DNA is TGTGCCAGCAGAGAAACTCAGCGTTCCCAACTGAACACTGAAGCTTTCTTT. Its protein product is CASRETQRSQLNTEAFF.

The chain combines TRBV27 with TRBJ2-2; 11 bases align to TRBD1. J lost 7 bases, V lost 4 bases, and 5 bases had no gene match. The CDR3 spans 15 residues. CDR1 MNHEY and CDR2 SMNVEV come from the germline V gene (reference sequence). The CDR3 here is CASSSSDRGHGELFF. The CDR3 DNA reads as TGTGCCAGCAGTTCCTCGGACAGGGGGCACGGGGAGCTGTTTTTT.

The V and J genes are TRBV14 and TRBJ1-2; maybe TRBD1 (6 bases). CDR1 is SGHDN and CDR2 is FVKESK in the germline V gene. The CDR3 extends over 17 amino acids. Trimming shortened V by 0 bases and J by 0 bases, and 14 bases separated the two germline ends. In DNA form, the CDR3 reads TGTGCCAGCAGCCAAGAGCGGGGGGCCTCAGCTAACTATGGCTACACCTTC. This encodes CASSQERGASANYGYTF.

The rearrangement joins TRBV30 to TRBJ2-7; 10 positions match TRBD2. The V and J ends lost 1 base and 4 bases, in that order; junction bases with no gene match: 1. In germline, CDR1 is GTSNPN, CDR2 SVGIG (reference sequence). This CDR3 region has 13 residues. CDR3 DNA sequence: TGTGCCTGGAGTGAGCGGGGGGGATACGAGCAGTACTTC. Its translation is CAWSERGGYEQYF.

This clonotype occurred a few times. The chain combines TRBV7-9 with TRBJ1-1, with TRBD1 identical over 10 bases. With 6 bases clipped from V and 6 bases from J, the junction kept 4 bases outside the gene matches. The germline gives CDR1 SEHNR, CDR2 FQNEAQ (reference sequence). CDR3 length: 13 amino acids. The CDR3 sequence: CASSPGQGSEAFF. The CDR3 nucleotides are TGTGCCAGCAGTCCGGGACAGGGGTCTGAAGCTTTCTTT.

This clonotype was counted a few times. V and J are TRBV7-2 and TRBJ2-5, with 7 bases identical to TRBD2. The CDR3 sequence is 18 residues long. Per the germline V gene, CDR1 is SGHTA and CDR2 is FQGNSA. The trim removed 0 bases at V and 0 bases at J, leaving 10 bases unmatched. Here the CDR3 reads CASSLAIGGRGYQETQYF. The CDR3 DNA sequence: TGTGCCAGCAGCTTAGCCATAGGAGGGCGGGGGTACCAAGAGACCCAGTACTTC.

The chain uses TRBV6-2 or TRBV6-3 and TRBJ2-2; TRBD1 agrees at 8 bases. CDR1 is MNHEY and CDR2 is SVGEGT in the germline V gene. The CDR3 runs 19 residues. The V gene end was trimmed by 7 bases and the J gene end by 3 bases; junction bases not matched to a gene: 19. CDR3 coding DNA: TGTGCCAGCACTTTATCCCGGACCCGGACAGGGAGGCACACCGGGGAGCTGTTTTTT. Translated, it gives CASTLSRTRTGRHTGELFF.

J is TRBJ1-2 and V is TRBV6-2 or TRBV6-3, with D hard to call. The ends were cut back, 2 bases at V and 2 bases at J, with 9 bases in the middle. CDR1 MNHEY and CDR2 SVGEGT come from the germline V gene. The CDR3 sequence is 14 residues long. CDR3 sequence (DNA): TGTGCCAGCAGTTACGGGCAGCCGAACTATGGCTACACCTTC. Translation: CASSYGQPNYGYTF.

This chain uses TRBV29-1 with TRBJ2-3; D is ambiguous. The CDR3 contains 12 residues. V lost 7 bases, J lost 6 bases, and 14 bases lay in between. The germline gives CDR1 SQVTM, CDR2 ANQGSEA. The CDR3 region is CSAKGRADTQYF. The CDR3 DNA is TGCAGCGCTAAGGGTCGGGCCGATACGCAGTATTTT.

The genes are TRBV29-1 and TRBJ1-2; TRBD1 matches 9 bases. The length of the CDR3 is 14 residues. V lost 3 bases, J lost 8 bases, and 10 bases stayed unmatched. Germline-derived CDR1 and CDR2 are SQVTM and ANQGSEA. The CDR3 region is CSVEDSGQGTGYTF. Here the CDR3 DNA reads TGCAGCGTTGAGGATTCGGGACAGGGAACCGGCTACACCTTC.

This chain links TRBV20-1 with TRBJ1-1; D possibly corresponds to TRBD1 (5 bases). Germline V gene lookup returns CDR1 DFQATT and CDR2 SNEGSKA (reference sequence). CDR3 length: 13 residues. V was clipped by 6 bases and J by 1 base, with 12 bases between them. The CDR3 protein is CSALLQGNTEAFF. The CDR3 bases are TGCAGTGCGTTACTTCAGGGGAACACTGAAGCTTTCTTT.